This passage covers 7 T cell receptor beta chains from one sample sequenced in a study of cytomegalovirus exposure and HLA in healthy donors. The PCR had 60 Vbeta and 13 Jbeta primers. Some clones are missing from TCRdb's copy, which holds only in-frame ones; the method was immunoSEQ multiplex PCR. Of about 190,000 clones listed, 70% to 80% are singletons. The sample taken for sequencing was PBMCs. The receptors derive from a woman aged 25-40 years in good health and CMV-seropositive.

The chain couples TRBV28 to TRBJ1-1; 7 bases line up with TRBD1. This CDR3 has 15 residues. Trimming removed 6 bases from V and 5 bases from J; junction bases left unmatched: 12. CDR1 is MDHEN and CDR2 is SYDVKM in the germline V gene. CDR3 DNA: TGTGCCAGCAGCAGAGGGGGCGGGTATTGGACTGAAGCTTTCTTT. Encoded protein: CASSRGGGYWTEAFF.

V usage is TRBV2 and J usage is TRBJ1-1, with 11 nucleotides matching TRBD1. The CDR3 has 14 amino acids. Trimming at V came to 10 bases and at J to 5 bases, leaving 9 bases not matched to a gene. The germline V gene encodes CDR1 SNHLY and CDR2 FYNNEI. The CDR3 nucleotides are TGTGCCACAGCAGGACAGGGGGCTAGGACTGAAGCTTTCTTT. Amino acid sequence: CATAGQGARTEAFF.

This clone was detected only a few times. The chain has TRBV7-2 and TRBJ1-6; a weak D match, TRBD1 (5 bases). The V end was cut by 2 bases, the J end by 16 bases, with 15 bases between. Germline assignment: CDR1 SGHTA and CDR2 FQGNSA. The CDR3 spans 13 residues. Here the CDR3 reads CASSLSGQGNLHF. CDR3 nucleotides: TGTGCCAGCAGCTTATCAGGGCAGGGAAATCTCCACTTT. Drawing the rest from reference TRBV7-2 and TRBJ1-6, the complete variable domain is GAGVSQSPSNKVTEKGKDVELRCDPISGHTALYWYRQSLGQGLEFLIYFQGNSAPDKSGLPSDRFSAERTGGSVSTLTIQRTQQEDSAVYLCASSLSGQGNLHFGNGTRLTVT.

The J gene is TRBJ1-2, the V gene TRBV29-1; TRBD1 is a possible D gene (6 bases). Germline assignment: CDR1 SQVTM and CDR2 ANQGSEA. V lost 1 base and J 3 bases, leaving 15 bases between the germline ends. The length of the CDR3 is 15 residues. CDR3 DNA sequence: TGCAGCGTTGAAGGGCTGTCAGGGGCGGACTATGGCTACACCTTC. This sequence encodes CSVEGLSGADYGYTF. The whole variable domain, remainder taken from reference TRBV29-1 and TRBJ1-2, is SAVISQKPSRDICQRGTSLTIQCQVDSQVTMMFWYRQQPGQSLTLIATANQGSEATYESGFVIDKFPISRPNLTFSTLTVSNMSPEDSSIYLCSVEGLSGADYGYTFGSGTRLTVV.

The chain combines TRBV28 with TRBJ1-5, with D perhaps TRBD1 (5 bases). The CDR3 spans 13 residues. The V and J ends lost 7 bases and 9 bases respectively, with 16 bases between them. Germline-derived CDR1 and CDR2 are MDHEN and SYDVKM. The CDR3 region is CASTQGPSGPQHF. The CDR3 DNA reads TGTGCCAGCACCCAGGGCCCAAGTGGGCCCCAGCATTTT.

The chain couples TRBV7-9 to TRBJ1-4; D is undetermined. The CDR3 loop spans 13 amino acids. V shed 4 bases and J shed 7 bases, with 10 bases lying between them. Germline CDR1 is SEHNR and CDR2 is FQNEAQ (reference sequence). CDR3 nucleotides: TGTGCCAGCAGCTCCTTGAGTGGTGAAAAACTGTTTTTT. This encodes CASSSLSGEKLFF. The whole variable domain, filled in from reference TRBV7-9 and TRBJ1-4, reads DTGVSQNPRHKITKRGQNVTFRCDPISEHNRLYWYRQTLGQGPEFLTYFQNEAQLEKSRLLSDRFSAERPKGSFSTLEIQRTEQGDSAMYLCASSSLSGEKLFFGSGTQLSVL.

The genes are TRBV5-8 and TRBJ1-1, with D unclear. The ends were cut back, 0 bases at V and 3 bases at J, with 9 bases in the middle. Germline V gene sequence: CDR1 SGHTS, CDR2 YDEGEE. The CDR3 is made up of 14 amino acids. The CDR3: CASSLVSGYTEAFF. The CDR3 DNA is TGTGCCAGCAGCTTGGTTTCGGGTTACACTGAAGCTTTCTTT.